This T cell receptor beta chain was identified in a study of T-cell memory formation after mild COVID-19. To note about this clonotype: The target antigen is unknown.

This CDR3 has 15 amino acids. V was trimmed by 3 bases and J by 0 bases, leaving 9 bases between them. Germline CDR1 reads SGHTA; CDR2 reads FQGNSA. Findings and limits, study-wide: Among clones peaking at day 37 in the second wave, SARS-CoV-2 specificity remained unconfirmed.

TCRdb reprocessed the 5' RACE reads with MiXCR, giving one entry per CDR3 protein. The sample lists roughly 400,000 distinct CDR3 sequences; about 17% were seen once. The sequenced material came from PBMCs or a T cell subset sorted from them (not recorded which). The chain carries TRBV7-2 and TRBJ2-1; D not resolved. The clonotype originates from a young man who had mild COVID-19 (a few samples of this study predate the infection). Cell type and time point are not known. This CDR3 reads CASSFQESSYNEQFF. CDR3 coding DNA: TGTGCCAGCAGCTTCCAGGAGAGCTCCTACAATGAGCAGTTCTTC. Full variable domain (rest looked up from reference TRBV7-2 and TRBJ2-1): GAGVSQSPSNKVTEKGKDVELRCDPISGHTALYWYRQSLGQGLEFLIYFQGNSAPDKSGLPSDRFSAERTGGSVSTLTIQRTQQEDSAVYLCASSFQESSYNEQFFGPGTRLTVL.